This TCR beta chain was identified during a study of tumor and adjacent non-tumor tissue in lung cancer. Findings of the study overall: Top 100 clones took a larger repertoire share in normal lung.

TCRbeta libraries were built with three rounds of nested PCR, modified from ARM-PCR. A single record per CDR3 protein comes from TCRdb applying MiXCR to the multiplex PCR reads. The data hold approximately 79,000 distinct CDR3 sequences, with roughly three fifths observed a single time. In its sample, this clonotype was seen a few times. No antigen is known for it. A much more abundant neighbour one base away suggests this may be a read error. RNA was extracted from bulk tissue without any cell sorting. Trimming removed 4 bases from V and 5 bases from J; junction bases left unmatched: 4. The CDR3 is made up of 12 amino acids. Germline V gene data show CDR1 as SQVTM and CDR2 as ANQGSEA.

The sample comprised lung tumor tissue. The TCR comes from a man in his 70s with non-small cell lung cancer. This chain joins TRBV29-1 and TRBJ2-5; 7 bases agree with TRBD1. The CDR3 DNA sequence: TGCAGCGTTGGACAGGGATGGGAGACCCAGTACTTC. It specifies CSVGQGWETQYF.